The 31 T cell receptor beta chains given below trace back to one sample, sequenced in a study of cytomegalovirus exposure and HLA in healthy donors. Researchers ran the PCR with 60 Vbeta and 13 Jbeta primers. Libraries were prepared by immunoSEQ multiplex PCR; TCRdb keeps only in-frame clonotypes and omits some of them. The table lists some 150,000 clones, around 81% of them singletons. Sequencing was performed on PBMCs. These receptors were taken from a woman in her forties or fifties in good health and CMV-seronegative.

This chain connects TRBV11-1 to TRBJ2-1; the D gene is possibly TRBD1 (6 bases). This CDR3 region has 14 residues. The V end was cut by 0 bases, the J end by 4 bases, with 7 bases between. The germline CDR1 and CDR2 sequences are SGHAT and FQDESV (reference sequence). The CDR3 DNA sequence: TGTGCCAGCAGCTTAGCTGGACAGTACAATGAGCAGTTCTTC. Its translation is CASSLAGQYNEQFF.

The chain carries TRBV6-1 and TRBJ2-2, with TRBD1 identical over 7 bases. CDR3 length: 17 residues. Looked up from germline, CDR1 is MNHNS and CDR2 is SASEGT. Trimming took 0 bases from V and 5 from J; bases not matched to a gene: 9. DNA of the CDR3: TGTGCCAGCAGTGAAGCGGCAAGGGGGCAAGTAACCGGGGAGCTGTTTTTT. This sequence encodes CASSEAARGQVTGELFF.

V gene TRBV2 combines with J gene TRBJ1-1, with D hard to call. From germline, CDR1 is SNHLY and CDR2 FYNNEI. Trimming stripped 6 bases from V and 6 bases from J, with 14 bases between. CDR3 length: 13 amino acids. The CDR3 loop reads CASSGLGTAEAFF. The CDR3 DNA follows: TGTGCCAGCAGCGGCCTCGGTACAGCTGAAGCTTTCTTT.

This chain uses TRBV7-9 with TRBJ1-4; TRBD1 matches at 11 bases. The germline gives CDR1 SEHNR, CDR2 FQNEAQ (reference sequence). The CDR3 has 16 residues. Losses at the gene ends were 5 bases for V and 4 bases for J; bases not matched to a gene: 6. CDR3 DNA: TGTGCCAGCAGCACCGGGACAGGGGGTATTAATGAAAAACTGTTTTTT. The encoded protein is CASSTGTGGINEKLFF.

V and J are TRBV7-2 and TRBJ1-6; 8 bases are shared with TRBD1. V lost 1 base to trimming and J lost 11 bases; unmatched junction nucleotides: 4. Germline V gives CDR1 SGHTA, CDR2 FQGNSA. The CDR3 runs to 14 residues. CDR3 nucleotides: TGTGCCAGCAGCTTAGGACAGGGGTGGACACCCCTCCACTTT. This encodes CASSLGQGWTPLHF.

This chain links TRBV5-6 with TRBJ2-6; possibly TRBD2 for D (6 bases). V lost 3 bases to trimming and J lost 2 bases, with 9 bases between them. The CDR3 is 15 amino acids. Germline assignment: CDR1 SGHDT and CDR2 YYEEEE. CDR3 sequence (DNA): TGTGCCAGCAGCTCATGGGGGGCTGGGGCCAACGTCCTGACTTTC. Translation gives CASSSWGAGANVLTF. Full variable domain (outside the CDR3, taken from reference TRBV5-6 and TRBJ2-6): DAGVTQSPTHLIKTRGQQVTLRCSPKSGHDTVSWYQQALGQGPQFIFQYYEEEERQRGNFPDRFSGHQFPNYSSELNVNALLLGDSALYLCASSSWGAGANVLTFGAGSRLTVL.

The sample holds one count of this clone. The CDR3 is CASSSLLAGGDEQYF. DNA of the CDR3: TGCGCCAGCAGCTCGCTGCTGGCGGGAGGCGACGAGCAGTACTTC. V and J are TRBV5-1 and TRBJ2-7, with 8 nucleotides matching TRBD2. Germline V gene data show CDR1 as SGHRS and CDR2 as YFSETQ. J was trimmed by 5 bases and V by 3 bases; bases with no gene match: 10. The CDR3 covers 15 residues.

This clone was detected only a few times. The chain links TRBV7-9 to TRBJ2-1, with D maybe TRBD2 (5 bases). This CDR3 comprises 14 residues. Trimming stripped 4 bases from V and 6 bases from J, with 13 bases between. Germline CDR1 SEHNR, CDR2 FQNEAQ (reference sequence). Written as DNA, the CDR3 is TGTGCCAGCAGCTCCATGGACTCTTCCAATGAGCAGTTCTTC. Translated, it gives CASSSMDSSNEQFF.

The J gene is TRBJ1-6, the V gene TRBV7-9; TRBD1 might be the D (6 bases). Trimming removed 2 bases from V and 8 bases from J, with 10 bases in between. Germline values: CDR1 SEHNR, CDR2 FQNEAQ (reference sequence). This CDR3 is built from 14 residues. Here the CDR3 reads CASSLPQGYSPLHF. CDR3 DNA: TGTGCCAGCAGCTTACCGCAGGGGTATTCACCCCTCCACTTT.

The V gene is TRBV5-1, the J gene TRBJ1-1, with no clear D. From germline, CDR1 is SGHRS and CDR2 YFSETQ. The CDR3 consists of 16 residues. V was clipped by 6 bases and J by 1 base, with 19 bases between them. CDR3 sequence (DNA): TGCGCCAGCACCAGTGACTATGGCGCGGGGAACACTGAAGCTTTCTTT. The encoded protein is CASTSDYGAGNTEAFF. Full variable domain (missing parts from reference TRBV5-1 and TRBJ1-1): KAGVTQTPRYLIKTRGQQVTLSCSPISGHRSVSWYQQTPGQGLQFLFEYFSETQRNKGNFPGRFSGRQFSNSRSEMNVSTLELGDSALYLCASTSDYGAGNTEAFFGQGTRLTVV.

The CDR3 loop is CASSVAGQVTEAFF. CDR3 coding DNA: TGTGCCAGCAGTGTCGCTGGGCAAGTGACTGAAGCTTTCTTT. This sequence joins TRBV2 and TRBJ1-1; D unresolved. Trimming cost V 4 bases and J 5 bases, with 14 bases left between them. The germline CDR1 and CDR2 sequences are SNHLY and FYNNEI. The CDR3 runs 14 residues.

The rearrangement uses TRBV6-4 and TRBJ2-3; D perhaps matches TRBD2 (6 bases). The germline V gene has CDR1 MRHNA and CDR2 SNTAGT. Trimming removed 6 bases from V and 3 bases from J, with 10 bases in between. This CDR3 has 13 amino acids. The CDR3 DNA sequence: TGTGCCAGCAGCAGGGAGGCAACAGATACGCAGTATTTT. Translated, it gives CASSREATDTQYF.

The chain couples TRBV5-4 to TRBJ2-5, with 8 bases identical to TRBD1. The J call may be mistaken, given a closer DNA end match to TRBJ2-7. CDR1 and CDR2 from the germline V gene are SGHNT and YYREEE (reference sequence). The CDR3 loop spans 13 amino acids. In nucleotides, the CDR3 is TGTGCCAGCAGCTCGGGACAGGTCTACGAGCAGTACTTC. Encoded protein: CASSSGQVYEQYF.

The chain carries TRBV4-2 and TRBJ1-4; D unresolved. The CDR3 is 15 amino acids. Germline CDR1 reads LGHNA; CDR2 reads YNFKEQ. Trimming took off 4 bases at V and 1 base at J, with 10 bases between the two ends. Here the CDR3 reads CASSLRALTNEKLFF. The DNA of the CDR3 is TGTGCCAGCAGCCTGAGGGCATTAACTAATGAAAAACTGTTTTTT.

J is TRBJ1-2 and V is TRBV19; D may be TRBD1 (6 bases). This CDR3 contains 13 residues. Trimming removed 7 bases from V and 4 bases from J, with 13 bases in between. Germline V CDR1 and CDR2: LNHDA, SQIVND (reference sequence). The CDR3 spells CASTPTGSYGYTF. CDR3 nucleotides: TGTGCCAGTACTCCGACAGGTTCCTATGGCTACACCTTC. Complete variable domain (other parts from reference TRBV19 and TRBJ1-2): DGGITQSPKYLFRKEGQNVTLSCEQNLNHDAMYWYRQDPGQGLRLIYYSQIVNDFQKGDIAEGYSVSREKKESFPLTVTSAQKNPTAFYLCASTPTGSYGYTFGSGTRLTVV.

A single count supports this clone. The chain links TRBV6-6 to TRBJ1-4; TRBD1 agrees at 7 bases. The CDR3 has 14 residues. Germline V gene lookup returns CDR1 MNHNY and CDR2 SVGAGI (reference sequence). V was clipped by 5 bases and J by 8 bases; unmatched bases: 8. In DNA form, the CDR3 reads TGTGCCAGCAGTATGACAGGGCTAGGGGAAAAACTGTTTTTT. It yields the protein CASSMTGLGEKLFF.

This sequence joins TRBV28 and TRBJ2-5, with 7 bases that match TRBD2. Germline V CDR1 and CDR2: MDHEN, SYDVKM. V gave up 2 bases and J gave up 3 bases; unmatched junction bases: 6. The CDR3 has 15 residues. The CDR3 sequence is CASSLGHGGEETQYF. CDR3 DNA: TGTGCCAGCAGTTTAGGTCATGGGGGGGAAGAGACCCAGTACTTC. The full variable domain, in which reference TRBV28 and TRBJ2-5 provide the parts outside the CDR3, is DVKVTQSSRYLVKRTGEKVFLECVQDMDHENMFWYRQDPGLGLRLIYFSYDVKMKEKGDIPEGYSVSREKKERFSLILESASTNQTSMYLCASSLGHGGEETQYFGPGTRLLVL.

The chain employs TRBV7-9 and TRBJ2-7; TRBD2 matches 7 bases. Looked up from germline, CDR1 is SEHNR and CDR2 is FQNEAQ (reference sequence). The V segment lost 7 bases and the J segment 2 bases; nucleotides outside the gene matches: 5. This CDR3 comprises 13 residues. In nucleotides, the CDR3 is TGTGCCAGCACTAATGGGGGGGCCTACGAGCAGTACTTC. Translating gives CASTNGGAYEQYF.

This clone was counted a single time. V and J are TRBV2 and TRBJ2-3; TRBD2 matches 9 bases. V lost 3 bases, J lost 0 bases, and 7 bases stayed unmatched. From germline, CDR1 is SNHLY and CDR2 FYNNEI. The CDR3 has 17 amino acids. The CDR3 DNA follows: TGTGCCAGCAGTGATATTCTAGCGGGGCCTAGCACAGATACGCAGTATTTT. The encoded protein is CASSDILAGPSTDTQYF.

The chain has TRBV11-2 and TRBJ2-6; 8 nucleotides agree with TRBD2. This CDR3 is built from 17 residues. V lost 5 bases to trimming and J lost 2 bases; unmatched junction nucleotides: 8. The germline V gene has CDR1 SGHAT and CDR2 FQNNGV. In DNA, the CDR3 is TGTGCCAGCAGCCACCGGGTAGCGGGGACTGGGGCCAACGTCCTGACTTTC. Residues: CASSHRVAGTGANVLTF.

V usage is TRBV4-1 and J usage is TRBJ2-5; 10 bases map to TRBD2. From germline, CDR1 is MGHRA and CDR2 YSYEKL. This CDR3 is 16 amino acids long. J was trimmed by 5 bases and V by 0 bases; bases with no gene match: 6. CDR3 nucleotide sequence: TGCGCCAGCAGCCAAGAGAGCGGGGGGGGCTTCGAGACCCAGTACTTC. This translates into CASSQESGGGFETQYF.

V and J are TRBV5-1 and TRBJ2-5; the match to TRBD2 covers 11 bases. The J call may be in error: the DNA end matches TRBJ2-7 better. The CDR3 is 17 amino acids. Germline CDR1 SGHRS, CDR2 YFSETQ. The CDR3 bases are TGCGCCAGCAGCTTGGCCTTGACTAGCGGGGCCTCCTACGAGCAGTACTTC. Translation gives CASSLALTSGASYEQYF.

The gene calls are TRBV28 and TRBJ2-7; 9 positions match TRBD2. Germline assignment: CDR1 MDHEN and CDR2 SYDVKM. This CDR3 comprises 15 residues. The trim removed 6 bases at V and 9 bases at J, leaving 15 bases unmatched. CDR3: CASRETGTSPGGQYF. DNA for the CDR3: TGTGCCAGCAGAGAAACCGGGACTAGCCCAGGGGGGCAGTACTTC. The whole variable domain, filled in from reference TRBV28 and TRBJ2-7, reads DVKVTQSSRYLVKRTGEKVFLECVQDMDHENMFWYRQDPGLGLRLIYFSYDVKMKEKGDIPEGYSVSREKKERFSLILESASTNQTSMYLCASRETGTSPGGQYFGPGTRLTVT.

The chain employs TRBV4-1 and TRBJ2-3, with TRBD2 as a possible D gene (5 bases). Germline V gene data show CDR1 as MGHRA and CDR2 as YSYEKL. CDR3 length equals 15 residues. Trimming removed 2 bases at V and 5 bases at J, with 14 bases between. In DNA form, the CDR3 reads TGCGCCAGCAGCCAACTCGGCCAGAGGGAAGATACGCAGTATTTT. Encoded protein: CASSQLGQREDTQYF.

This rearrangement joins TRBV25-1 to TRBJ2-7; 7 bases line up with TRBD1. This CDR3 comprises 16 residues. The V segment lost 1 base and the J segment 1 base; nucleotides outside the gene matches: 7. Germline V CDR1 and CDR2: MGHDK, SYGVNS. The CDR3 sequence is CASSESGTDTSYEQYF. The CDR3 DNA reads TGTGCCAGCAGTGAATCCGGGACAGACACTTCCTACGAGCAGTACTTC.

This chain links TRBV19 with TRBJ2-6; D possibly corresponds to TRBD2 (5 bases). V lost 9 bases and J lost 2, with 32 bases in between. The CDR3 is 21 amino acids. Germline values: CDR1 LNHDA, CDR2 SQIVND (reference sequence). The CDR3 sequence: CASLPFSGWALNPPGANVLTF. The CDR3 bases are TGTGCCAGCCTCCCCTTCAGCGGTTGGGCGTTGAACCCACCTGGGGCCAACGTCCTGACTTTC.

About this clone: Within the sample, other DNA sequences also encode this same CDR3. The V and J genes are TRBV19 and TRBJ1-1; 8 nucleotides match TRBD1. The CDR3 totals 15 residues. Germline V gene sequence: CDR1 LNHDA, CDR2 SQIVND (reference sequence). V was clipped by 5 bases and J by 0 bases; unmatched bases: 5. The CDR3 DNA reads TGTGCCAGTAGTCCGAGGACAGGGATGAACACTGAAGCTTTCTTT. Amino acids: CASSPRTGMNTEAFF. The full variable domain, with the rest looked up from reference TRBV19 and TRBJ1-1, is DGGITQSPKYLFRKEGQNVTLSCEQNLNHDAMYWYRQDPGQGLRLIYYSQIVNDFQKGDIAEGYSVSREKKESFPLTVTSAQKNPTAFYLCASSPRTGMNTEAFFGQGTRLTVV.

The chain uses TRBV7-2 and TRBJ2-4; D is unclear. Germline CDR1 SGHTA, CDR2 FQGNSA. CDR3 size: 16 residues. V dropped 1 base and J dropped 0 bases, with 10 bases sitting between them. CDR3 sequence: CASSLDSGGAKNIQYF. The DNA for the CDR3 is TGTGCCAGCAGCTTAGACTCGGGTGGAGCCAAAAACATTCAGTACTTC.

This sequence joins TRBV7-2 and TRBJ1-2, with D possibly being TRBD1 (5 bases). Trimming left V 5 bases short and J 7 bases short, with 14 bases between. The CDR3 covers 13 residues. Germline V gene data show CDR1 as SGHTA and CDR2 as FQGNSA. CDR3 in DNA: TGTGCCAGCAGCGCGGGGCTCTTTAGTGGCTACACCTTC. This codes for CASSAGLFSGYTF.

The chain uses TRBV7-2 and TRBJ1-4; D may be TRBD1 (5 bases). Germline V gene data show CDR1 as SGHTA and CDR2 as FQGNSA. The CDR3 is made up of 14 amino acids. V lost 4 bases and J lost 8, with 14 bases in between. The CDR3 here is CASSSGRGREKLFF. The CDR3 bases are TGTGCCAGCAGCTCCGGGAGGGGTCGGGAAAAACTGTTTTTT.

The chain uses TRBV5-5 and TRBJ2-5, with D possibly being TRBD1 (6 bases). Germline CDR1 reads SGHKS; CDR2 reads YYEKEE (reference sequence). This CDR3 comprises 12 residues. Trimming removed 6 bases at V and 2 bases at J, with 8 bases between. The CDR3 spells CASTDRQETQYF. The CDR3 coding sequence is TGTGCCAGCACCGACAGGCAAGAGACCCAGTACTTC.